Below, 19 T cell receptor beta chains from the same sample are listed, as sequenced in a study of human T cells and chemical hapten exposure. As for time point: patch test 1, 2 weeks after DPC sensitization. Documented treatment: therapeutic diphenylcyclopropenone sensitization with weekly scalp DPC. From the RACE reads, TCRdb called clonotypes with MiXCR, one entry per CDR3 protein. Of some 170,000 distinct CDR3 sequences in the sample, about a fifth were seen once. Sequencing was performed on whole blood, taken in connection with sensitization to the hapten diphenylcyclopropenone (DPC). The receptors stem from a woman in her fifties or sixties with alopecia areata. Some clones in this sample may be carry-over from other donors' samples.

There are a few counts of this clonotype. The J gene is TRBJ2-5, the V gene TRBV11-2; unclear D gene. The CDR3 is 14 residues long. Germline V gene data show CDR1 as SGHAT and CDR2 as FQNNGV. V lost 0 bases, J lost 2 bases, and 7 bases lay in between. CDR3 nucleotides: TGTGCCAGCAGCTTAGAATGGGCGCAAGAGACCCAGTACTTC. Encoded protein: CASSLEWAQETQYF.

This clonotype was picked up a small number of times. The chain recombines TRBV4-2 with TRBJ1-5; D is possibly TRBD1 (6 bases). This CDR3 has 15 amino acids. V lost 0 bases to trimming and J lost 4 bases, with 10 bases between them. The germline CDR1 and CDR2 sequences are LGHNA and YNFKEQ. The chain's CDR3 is CASSQDSRGNQPQHF. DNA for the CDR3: TGTGCCAGCAGCCAAGATAGTAGGGGGAATCAGCCCCAGCATTTT.

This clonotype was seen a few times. DNA for the CDR3: TGTGCCAGCAGCACTAGCGGGAGGGCCCCGAACACCGGGGAGCTGTTTTTT. Its protein is CASSTSGRAPNTGELFF. V and J are TRBV9 and TRBJ2-2, with 13 bases that match TRBD2. The J segment lost 0 bases and the V segment lost 4 bases, leaving 3 bases of the junction unmatched. CDR1 SGDLS and CDR2 YYNGEE come from the germline V gene. CDR3 length: 17 amino acids.

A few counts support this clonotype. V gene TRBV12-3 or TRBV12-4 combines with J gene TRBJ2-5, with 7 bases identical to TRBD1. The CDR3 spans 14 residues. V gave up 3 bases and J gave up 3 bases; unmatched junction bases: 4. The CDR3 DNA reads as TGTGCCAGCAGTTTTTATGGACAGGAAGAGACCCAGTACTTC. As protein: CASSFYGQEETQYF.

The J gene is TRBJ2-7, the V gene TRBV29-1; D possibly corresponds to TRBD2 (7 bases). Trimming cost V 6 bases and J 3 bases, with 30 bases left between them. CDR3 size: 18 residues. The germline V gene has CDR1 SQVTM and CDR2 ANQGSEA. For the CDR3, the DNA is TGCAGCGTATGGGACCGACTCAACAGGGACGCGGGGGTCTACGAGCAGTACTTC. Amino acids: CSVWDRLNRDAGVYEQYF.

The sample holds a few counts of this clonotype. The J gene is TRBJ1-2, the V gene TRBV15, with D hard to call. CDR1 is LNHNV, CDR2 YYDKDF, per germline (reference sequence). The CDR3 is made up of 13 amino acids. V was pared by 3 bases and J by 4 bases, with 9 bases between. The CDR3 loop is CATSSELLYGYTF. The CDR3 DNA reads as TGTGCCACCAGCAGCGAGCTCCTCTATGGCTACACCTTC.

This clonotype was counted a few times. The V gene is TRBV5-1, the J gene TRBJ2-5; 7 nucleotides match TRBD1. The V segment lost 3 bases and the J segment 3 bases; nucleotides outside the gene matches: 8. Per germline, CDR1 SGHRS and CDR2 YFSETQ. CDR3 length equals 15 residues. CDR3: CASSSAPGQKETQYF. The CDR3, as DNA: TGCGCCAGCAGCTCAGCGCCGGGACAGAAAGAGACCCAGTACTTC.

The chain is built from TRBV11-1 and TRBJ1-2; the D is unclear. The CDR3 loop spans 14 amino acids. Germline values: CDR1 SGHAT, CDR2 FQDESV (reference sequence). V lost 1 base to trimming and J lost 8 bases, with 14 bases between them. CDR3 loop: CASSLDSALRGYTF. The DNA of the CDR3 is TGTGCCAGCAGCTTAGATTCGGCACTTCGAGGCTACACCTTC.

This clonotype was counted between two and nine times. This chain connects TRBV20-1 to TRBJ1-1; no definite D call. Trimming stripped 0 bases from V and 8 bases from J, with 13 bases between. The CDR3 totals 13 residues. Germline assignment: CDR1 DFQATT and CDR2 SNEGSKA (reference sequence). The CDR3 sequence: CSAREPANREAFF. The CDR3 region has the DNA TGCAGTGCTAGAGAACCGGCGAATAGGGAAGCTTTCTTT.

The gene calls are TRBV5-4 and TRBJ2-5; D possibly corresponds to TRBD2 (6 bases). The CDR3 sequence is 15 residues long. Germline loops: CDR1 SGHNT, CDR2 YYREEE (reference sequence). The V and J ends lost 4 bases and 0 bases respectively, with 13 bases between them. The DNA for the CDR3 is TGTGCCAGCAGCCCCAGACTAGACTACCAAGAGACCCAGTACTTC. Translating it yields CASSPRLDYQETQYF.

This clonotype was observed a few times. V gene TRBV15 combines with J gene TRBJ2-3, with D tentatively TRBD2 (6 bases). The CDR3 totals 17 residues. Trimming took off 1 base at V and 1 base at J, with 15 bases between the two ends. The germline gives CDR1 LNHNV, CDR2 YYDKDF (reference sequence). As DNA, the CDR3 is TGTGCCACCAGCAGAGTTGCCGGCGGGACGGGCACAGATACGCAGTATTTT. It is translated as CATSRVAGGTGTDTQYF.

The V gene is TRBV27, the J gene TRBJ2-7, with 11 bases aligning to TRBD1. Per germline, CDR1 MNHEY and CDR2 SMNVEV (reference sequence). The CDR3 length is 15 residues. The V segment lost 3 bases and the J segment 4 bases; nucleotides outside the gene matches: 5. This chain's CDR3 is CASSLRGQGAYEQYF. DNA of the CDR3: TGTGCCAGCAGTTTGAGAGGACAGGGGGCTTACGAGCAGTACTTC.

The CDR3 loop reads CASSGRMGNEQFF. In DNA form, the CDR3 reads TGCGCCAGCAGTGGTCGGATGGGCAATGAGCAGTTCTTC. V gene TRBV4-1 combines with J gene TRBJ2-1, with no clear D. Trimming took off 6 bases at V and 6 bases at J, with 12 bases between the two ends. The CDR3 runs 13 residues. The germline CDR1 and CDR2 sequences are MGHRA and YSYEKL.

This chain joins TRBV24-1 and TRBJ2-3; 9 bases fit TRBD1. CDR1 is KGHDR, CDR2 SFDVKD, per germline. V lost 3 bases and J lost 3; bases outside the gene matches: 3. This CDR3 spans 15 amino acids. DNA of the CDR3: TGTGCCACCAGTGATCAGGACAGGGGAACAGATACGCAGTATTTT. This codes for CATSDQDRGTDTQYF.

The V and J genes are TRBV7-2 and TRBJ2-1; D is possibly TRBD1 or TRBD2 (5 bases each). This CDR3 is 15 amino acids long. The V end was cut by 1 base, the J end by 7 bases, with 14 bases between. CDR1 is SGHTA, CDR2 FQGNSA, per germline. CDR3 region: CASSLGGPSSNEQFF. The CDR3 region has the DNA TGTGCCAGCAGCTTAGGGGGACCCTCTTCGAATGAGCAGTTCTTC.

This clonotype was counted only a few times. The CDR3 nucleotides read TGTGCCAGCAGTGTTTTTTCGGCGGGATATAGCAATCAGCCCCAGCATTTT. This translates into CASSVFSAGYSNQPQHF. The J gene is TRBJ1-5, the V gene TRBV6-1; no reliable D call. The CDR3 spans 17 residues. Germline CDR1 MNHNS, CDR2 SASEGT. V shed 4 bases and J shed 0 bases, with 16 bases lying between them.

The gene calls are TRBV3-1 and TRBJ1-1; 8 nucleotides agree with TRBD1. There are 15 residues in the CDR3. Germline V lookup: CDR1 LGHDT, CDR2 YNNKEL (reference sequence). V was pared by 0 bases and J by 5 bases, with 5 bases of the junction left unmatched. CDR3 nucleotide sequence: TGTGCCAGCAGCCAAGATTGGACAGGGAGTACTGAAGCTTTCTTT. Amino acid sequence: CASSQDWTGSTEAFF.

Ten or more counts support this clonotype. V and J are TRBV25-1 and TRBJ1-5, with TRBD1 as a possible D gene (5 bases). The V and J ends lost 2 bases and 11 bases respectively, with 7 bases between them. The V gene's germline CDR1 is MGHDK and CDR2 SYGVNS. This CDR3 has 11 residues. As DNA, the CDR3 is TGTGCCAGCAGTGAAGGACACACCCAGCATTTT. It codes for CASSEGHTQHF.

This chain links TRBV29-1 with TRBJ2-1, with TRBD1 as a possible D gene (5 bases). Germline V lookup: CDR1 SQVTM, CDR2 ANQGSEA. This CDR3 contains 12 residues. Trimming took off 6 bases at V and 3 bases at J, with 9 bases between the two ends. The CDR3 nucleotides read TGCAGCGTATGGGGCCTCTACAATGAGCAGTTCTTC. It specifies CSVWGLYNEQFF.